Sequencing of this T cell receptor beta chain was carried out in a study of control samples from healthy donors and cancer patients. This clone was seen a single time. Repertoires were generated with immunoSEQ multiplex PCR, while TCRdb's copy carries only in-frame clones and drops some. The data show 150,000 to 200,000 clones, around 90% seen once. From germline, CDR1 is MRHNA and CDR2 SNTAGT. V was shortened by 5 bases and J by 2 bases, with 24 bases between the two germline ends. The CDR3 is made up of 18 amino acids. The sequence came from a young man in good health. Sample: blood. V and J are TRBV6-4 and TRBJ1-2, with D possibly matching TRBD1 (6 bases). The CDR3 bases are TGTGCCAGCAGTCCACAAGCCGGGGTGTCGGGACACAACTATGGCTACACCTTC. Its protein product is CASSPQAGVSGHNYGYTF.